One and the same sample provided the 22 T cell receptor beta chains below, sequenced in a study of T cells of healthy individuals. TCRdb independently ran MiXCR on the 5' RACE reads; one entry per CDR3 protein. This sample carries around 80,000 distinct CDR3 sequences, 4% to 5.5% of them seen once, and the ten largest clones take roughly 7.6%. The receptors were sampled from a female donor in good health.

This clonotype was seen repeatedly, ten times or more. The chain carries TRBV20-1 and TRBJ1-1, with 11 bases lining up with TRBD1. After removal of 2 bases from V and 5 bases from J, the junction contained 7 bases not matched to a gene. The germline V gene encodes CDR1 DFQATT and CDR2 SNEGSKA (reference sequence). The CDR3 is 15 residues long. The CDR3 region has the DNA TGCAGTGCTAGAAAACCGGGACAGGGGGGAACTGAAGCTTTCTTT. It yields the protein CSARKPGQGGTEAFF.

This clonotype was recorded many times. This chain uses TRBV5-1 with TRBJ2-3, with TRBD2 identical over 13 bases. The CDR3 is 14 residues long. The V gene end was trimmed by 3 bases and the J gene end by 10 bases; junction bases not matched to a gene: 5. CDR1 and CDR2 (germline): SGHRS, YFSETQ. The chain's CDR3 is CASSSGLAGVPQYF. CDR3 sequence (DNA): TGCGCCAGCAGCTCCGGACTAGCGGGAGTGCCGCAGTATTTT.

The rearrangement links TRBV29-1 to TRBJ2-4, with D possibly TRBD1 on 6 matching bases. This CDR3 is 17 amino acids long. The germline V and J ends were trimmed by 5 bases and 10 bases, with 30 bases remaining between them. Germline CDR1 reads SQVTM; CDR2 reads ANQGSEA. DNA for the CDR3: TGCAGCGTTAAAATTGGCTATTCCGCAACAGGGTCTCGTATTCAGTACTTC. This encodes CSVKIGYSATGSRIQYF.

The DNA of the CDR3 is TGTGCCAGCAGAGAAACAGGACAGGGAACTGGAGCCACCTACGAGCAGTACTTC. Its protein is CASRETGQGTGATYEQYF. The gene calls are TRBV25-1 and TRBJ2-7; 8 bases fit TRBD1. The J segment lost 2 bases and the V segment lost 6 bases, leaving 18 bases of the junction unmatched. The CDR3 is 18 residues long. CDR1 and CDR2 (germline): MGHDK, SYGVNS.

This clonotype has at least ten counts. The CDR3 nucleotides read TGTGCCAGCAGTGAGGAAGGATATAGCAATCAGCCCCAGCATTTT. Translating gives CASSEEGYSNQPQHF. The V gene is TRBV2, the J gene TRBJ1-5; D gene unclear. The CDR3 covers 15 residues. In germline, CDR1 is SNHLY, CDR2 FYNNEI. V was clipped by 3 bases and J by 0 bases, with 9 bases between them.

This clonotype showed up many times. The chain employs TRBV28 and TRBJ1-3; TRBD1 might be the D (5 bases). CDR3 length: 15 residues. V was cut by 2 bases and J by 0 bases, with 8 bases left in between. Per germline, CDR1 MDHEN and CDR2 SYDVKM. Here the CDR3 DNA reads TGTGCCAGCAGTTTACAGGGCTCCTCTGGAAACACCATATATTTT. It encodes CASSLQGSSGNTIYF.

This clonotype was seen ten or more times. The gene calls are TRBV7-9 and TRBJ2-3; 8 nucleotides line up with TRBD1. Germline CDR1 is SEHNR and CDR2 is FQNEAQ (reference sequence). Trimming removed 5 bases from V and 6 bases from J; junction bases left unmatched: 7. The CDR3 loop spans 14 amino acids. The CDR3 sequence is CASSPGTGMDTQYF. CDR3 nucleotide sequence: TGTGCCAGCAGCCCTGGGACAGGAATGGATACGCAGTATTTT.

This clonotype has a count of ten or more. The rearrangement uses TRBV7-9 and TRBJ1-1, with D possibly being TRBD1 (5 bases). CDR1 and CDR2 (germline): SEHNR, FQNEAQ (reference sequence). Trimming stripped 6 bases from V and 0 bases from J, with 17 bases between. This CDR3 is built from 16 residues. Written as DNA, the CDR3 is TGTGCCAGCAGTCGTAGTACGGGGCGGATGAACACTGAAGCTTTCTTT. Amino acid sequence: CASSRSTGRMNTEAFF.

This clonotype was counted between two and nine times. J is TRBJ1-5 and V is TRBV13, with a tentative D call TRBD1 (5 bases). This CDR3 is built from 14 residues. The germline V and J ends were trimmed by 3 bases and 5 bases, with 11 bases remaining between them. Germline assignment: CDR1 PRHDT and CDR2 FYEKMQ (reference sequence). CDR3 region: CASSFGRGDQPQHF. The CDR3 DNA reads TGTGCCAGCAGCTTCGGACGGGGGGATCAGCCCCAGCATTTT.

The chain is built from TRBV29-1 and TRBJ1-2; D perhaps matches TRBD1 (5 bases). V shed 0 bases and J shed 0 bases, with 20 bases lying between them. In germline, CDR1 is SQVTM, CDR2 ANQGSEA. This CDR3 is built from 18 residues. The CDR3 coding sequence is TGCAGCGTTGAAGATCTTCAAAGACAGAATGAAGCTAACTATGGCTACACCTTC. It specifies CSVEDLQRQNEANYGYTF.

This clonotype was detected many times. The chain combines TRBV11-2 with TRBJ2-3; D might be TRBD1 or TRBD2, each matching 5 bases. CDR1 is SGHAT, CDR2 FQNNGV, per germline. V lost 4 bases, J lost 5 bases, and 19 bases lay in between. There are 16 residues in the CDR3. CDR3 nucleotides: TGTGCCAGCAGCTACCGGGACCTAAGCAACAGAGATACGCAGTATTTT. As protein: CASSYRDLSNRDTQYF.

This clonotype was recorded at least ten times. V and J are TRBV3-1 and TRBJ2-3; TRBD2 aligns across 11 bases. The ends lost 6 bases at V and 3 bases at J; junction bases unmatched: 8. This CDR3 is built from 16 residues. Germline V lookup: CDR1 LGHDT, CDR2 YNNKEL (reference sequence). CDR3 amino acids: CASSRSGRGGTDTQYF. In nucleotides, the CDR3 is TGTGCCAGCAGTCGTAGCGGGAGGGGGGGGACAGATACGCAGTATTTT.

This clonotype was detected only a few times. This chain links TRBV29-1 with TRBJ2-5; 10 positions match TRBD2. The J segment lost 4 bases and the V segment lost 8 bases, leaving 22 bases of the junction unmatched. This CDR3 region has 18 residues. Germline V gene data show CDR1 as SQVTM and CDR2 as ANQGSEA. This CDR3 reads CSSGGLAGVNWGPETQYF. The CDR3 DNA follows: TGCAGCTCCGGCGGGCTAGCGGGAGTAAATTGGGGTCCAGAGACCCAGTACTTC.

This clonotype was picked up many times. The chain employs TRBV7-9 and TRBJ1-2, with D uncertain. Germline V gene lookup returns CDR1 SEHNR and CDR2 FQNEAQ (reference sequence). CDR3 length equals 11 residues. The V end was cut by 8 bases, the J end by 3 bases, with 7 bases between. The CDR3: CASGEYYGYTF. In nucleotides, the CDR3 is TGTGCCAGCGGGGAATACTATGGCTACACCTTC.

Many counts were recorded for this clonotype. V is TRBV28 and J is TRBJ2-7; maybe TRBD1 (7 bases). The V gene's germline CDR1 is MDHEN and CDR2 SYDVKM. This CDR3 region has 15 residues. Trimming cost V 6 bases and J 2 bases, with 17 bases left between them. CDR3 sequence reads: CASSAGQHTPYEQYF. The CDR3 DNA follows: TGTGCCAGCAGCGCGGGACAGCATACGCCCTACGAGCAGTACTTC. Complete variable domain (other parts from reference TRBV28 and TRBJ2-7): DVKVTQSSRYLVKRTGEKVFLECVQDMDHENMFWYRQDPGLGLRLIYFSYDVKMKEKGDIPEGYSVSREKKERFSLILESASTNQTSMYLCASSAGQHTPYEQYFGPGTRLTVT.

The chain couples TRBV11-2 to TRBJ1-5; a possible D gene is TRBD1 (6 bases). This CDR3 has 13 residues. V was pared by 5 bases and J by 7 bases, with 12 bases between. Germline CDR1 reads SGHAT; CDR2 reads FQNNGV. The CDR3 DNA reads TGTGCCAGCAGCAAACAGGGTTTCCAGCCCCAGCATTTT. This codes for CASSKQGFQPQHF.

This clonotype was detected many times. The chain combines TRBV29-1 with TRBJ1-1, with D perhaps matching TRBD1 (5 bases). The CDR3 sequence is 14 residues long. Per germline, CDR1 SQVTM and CDR2 ANQGSEA. The ends were cut back, 7 bases at V and 4 bases at J, with 19 bases in the middle. The CDR3 loop is CSAGSGSVITEAFF. The CDR3 nucleotides read TGCAGCGCTGGGTCAGGGTCTGTCATCACTGAAGCTTTCTTT. The variable domain in full, with the rest retrieved from reference TRBV29-1 and TRBJ1-1, is SAVISQKPSRDICQRGTSLTIQCQVDSQVTMMFWYRQQPGQSLTLIATANQGSEATYESGFVIDKFPISRPNLTFSTLTVSNMSPEDSSIYLCSAGSGSVITEAFFGQGTRLTVV.

This clonotype has a count of ten or more. This rearrangement joins TRBV4-3 to TRBJ1-3; TRBD1 might be the D (5 bases). Trimming removed 1 base at V and 8 bases at J, with 18 bases between. In germline, CDR1 is LGHNA, CDR2 YSLEER. This CDR3 is built from 16 residues. The CDR3 DNA is TGCGCCAGCAGCCAAGGTTTGCGGTCAGGGAAGGACACCATATATTTT. This translates into CASSQGLRSGKDTIYF.

This clonotype was observed a few times. This sequence joins TRBV7-8 and TRBJ2-7; the match to TRBD2 covers 11 bases. Germline CDR1 and CDR2: SGHVS and FQNEAQ. The CDR3 totals 15 residues. J lost 6 bases, V lost 0 bases, and 4 bases had no gene match. CDR3 sequence reads: CASSLALAGGSEQYF. DNA of the CDR3: TGTGCCAGCAGCTTAGCCCTAGCGGGGGGTTCCGAGCAGTACTTC.

This clonotype has a count of ten or more. The chain couples TRBV3-1 to TRBJ2-3, with TRBD2 matching 8 bases. CDR1 is LGHDT and CDR2 is YNNKEL in the germline V gene (reference sequence). The CDR3 runs 14 residues. Losses at the gene ends were 1 base for V and 5 bases for J; bases not matched to a gene: 2. DNA for the CDR3: TGTGCCAGCAGCCAAGGCAGCGGGAGAGATACGCAGTATTTT. Its protein product is CASSQGSGRDTQYF.

This clonotype came up many times. The CDR3: CASSLTEGWSYNEQFF. In DNA, the CDR3 is TGTGCCAGCAGTTTAACCGAGGGTTGGTCCTACAATGAGCAGTTCTTC. The chain uses TRBV9 and TRBJ2-1; D perhaps matches TRBD2 (5 bases). The CDR3 runs to 16 residues. V was clipped by 5 bases and J by 1 base, with 16 bases between them. CDR1 is SGDLS and CDR2 is YYNGEE in the germline V gene. The entire variable domain, with the rest obtained from reference TRBV9 and TRBJ2-1, is as follows: DSGVTQTPKHLITATGQRVTLRCSPRSGDLSVYWYQQSLDQGLQFLIQYYNGEERAKGNILERFSAQQFPDLHSELNLSSLELGDSALYFCASSLTEGWSYNEQFFGPGTRLTVL.

This clonotype was counted at least ten times. This rearrangement joins TRBV6-1 to TRBJ1-1; D remains unclear. Germline V gene sequence: CDR1 MNHNS, CDR2 SASEGT. The length of the CDR3 is 14 residues. Trimming left V 2 bases short and J 0 bases short, with 7 bases between. CDR3 in DNA: TGTGCCAGCAGTGAACAGCCTATGAACACTGAAGCTTTCTTT. It is translated as CASSEQPMNTEAFF.